This is a list of T cell receptor beta chains from one sample in a study of technical replicates of blood from a few donors. Clones were read by immunoSEQ multiplex PCR, and TCRdb kept only the in-frame ones, dropping some. The sample includes about 80,000 clones, roughly 94% of them seen just once. The sample taken for sequencing was T cells isolated from PBMCs. The receptors shown here come from a human donor in good health. CDR3s include the opening cysteine and the closing phenylalanine or tryptophan. Each record gives: D gene, J gene, V gene, clone size, CDR3 DNA, CDR3 protein. D genes are given only for firm matches. Clone size is given for some rows only: seen once, a few or many times, or a class if the clone is expanded.

NA,TRBJ2-2,TRBV6-6,few,TGTGCCAGCAGTTACCGGGGGAACACCGGGGAGCTGTTTTTT,CASSYRGNTGELFF
TRBD1,TRBJ1-5,TRBV9,NA,TGTGCCAGCAGCGTAGAAGGACAGGGAGGTCAGCCCCAGCATTTT,CASSVEGQGGQPQHF
TRBD1,TRBJ1-2,TRBV7-9,NA,TGTGCCAGCAGCTTAAAGCAGGGGGCGGTTTATGGCTACACCTTC,CASSLKQGAVYGYTF
NA,TRBJ1-1,TRBV27,few,TGTGCCAGCAGTTTGTCCCAATTCAACACTGAAGCTTTCTTT,CASSLSQFNTEAFF
NA,TRBJ2-7,TRBV4-3,NA,TGCGCCAGCAGCCCATACCGGGGACTTTATTCCTACGAGCAGTACTTC,CASSPYRGLYSYEQYF
TRBD2,TRBJ2-2,TRBV10-2,NA,TGCGCCAGCAGACTAGCGGGAACCCCCGGGGAGCTGTTTTTT,CASRLAGTPGELFF
NA,TRBJ2-6,TRBV27,NA,TGTGCCAGCAGCGACAAGACCAACGTCCTGACTTTC,CASSDKTNVLTF
NA,TRBJ2-7,TRBV10-3,NA,TGTGCCATCAGTAGCGGCTCCTACGAGCAGTACTTC,CAISSGSYEQYF
NA,TRBJ1-1,TRBV5-5,NA,TGTGCCAGCAGCTTGGATTCTCGACAGCTGAACACTGAAGCTTTCTTT,CASSLDSRQLNTEAFF
NA,TRBJ2-1,TRBV5-6,NA,TGTGCCAGCAGCCTCTATACCCTTAAAAATCACAATGAGCAGTTCTTC,CASSLYTLKNHNEQFF
NA,TRBJ1-1,TRBV9,NA,TGTGCCAGCAGCGTGGAATGGGAGACTGAAGCTTTCTTT,CASSVEWETEAFF
NA,TRBJ1-4,TRBV6-1,NA,TGTGCCAGCAGTGAAAGTGGGGGGTTCGGGGAAAAACTGTTTTTT,CASSESGGFGEKLFF
NA,TRBJ1-2,TRBV29-1,NA,TGCAGCGTCCTGACAGGAGAAAACTATGGCTACACCTTC,CSVLTGENYGYTF
NA,TRBJ2-7,TRBV15,NA,TGTGCCACCAGCAGAGATCCCGGGTCCTACGAGCAGTACTTC,CATSRDPGSYEQYF
NA,TRBJ2-1,TRBV29-1,NA,TGCAGCGCCGTTAGGGGAGGCGAGCAGTTCTTC,CSAVRGGEQFF
TRBD2,TRBJ2-7,TRBV6-5,NA,TGTGCCAGCAGTTACAGCGGGAGAACGGAGTACGAGCAGTACTTC,CASSYSGRTEYEQYF
NA,TRBJ2-2,TRBV7-8,NA,TGTGCCAGCAGCTTAGAGGAGGGCACCAACACCGGGGAGCTGTTTTTT,CASSLEEGTNTGELFF
TRBD2,TRBJ2-1,TRBV10-2,NA,TGCGCCAGCACCGGACTAGCCGGCTCCTACAATGAGCAGTTCTTC,CASTGLAGSYNEQFF
NA,TRBJ2-7,TRBV19,NA,TGTGCCAGTAGCTCCCCCAGCGGGCTGACCTACGAGCAGTACTTC,CASSSPSGLTYEQYF
TRBD1,TRBJ1-1,TRBV6-6,NA,TGTGCCAGCAGCCGACAGGGGGGGAACACTGAAGCTTTCTTT,CASSRQGGNTEAFF
NA,TRBJ2-7,TRBV10-2,NA,TGCGCCATCATAACTCCGAACTACGAGCAGTACTTC,CAIITPNYEQYF
TRBD2,TRBJ2-1,TRBV10-3,NA,TGTGCCATCTTTGCGGGAGTCTCCGAGAACCATGAGCAGTTCTTC,CAIFAGVSENHEQFF
NA,TRBJ1-1,TRBV19,few,TGTGCCAGTAGTGTTGGCACCATAAACACTGAAGCTTTCTTT,CASSVGTINTEAFF
NA,TRBJ2-3,TRBV5-1,NA,TGCGCCAGCAGCTTCGACAGAGCTAGCACAGATACGCAGTATTTT,CASSFDRASTDTQYF
TRBD1,TRBJ2-3,TRBV14,NA,TGTGCCAGCAGCCTCAAGGGACAGGGTAAAGATACGCAGTATTTT,CASSLKGQGKDTQYF
TRBD1,TRBJ2-2,TRBV5-1,once,TGCGCCAGCAGCTTAAGGACAGGGATGACCGGGGAGCTGTTTTTT,CASSLRTGMTGELFF
NA,TRBJ2-7,TRBV30,NA,TGTGCCTGGAGTGTTAATCGGGATCTCGAGCAGTACTTC,CAWSVNRDLEQYF
TRBD1,TRBJ1-5,TRBV4-1,NA,TGCGCCAGCAGCCAGCATCAGGGGGATCGGGGCAATCAGCCCCAGCATTTT,CASSQHQGDRGNQPQHF
TRBD2,TRBJ2-3,TRBV7-2,NA,TGTGCCAGCCGGACTAGCGTAGACACAGATACGCAGTATTTT,CASRTSVDTDTQYF
NA,TRBJ2-5,TRBV7-2,NA,TGTGCCAGCAGCTTTGTGCGGTTTCAAGAGACCCAGTACTTC,CASSFVRFQETQYF
NA,TRBJ1-1,TRBV2,NA,TGTGCCAGCAGTGGGGACATCACTGAAGCTTTCTTT,CASSGDITEAFF
NA,TRBJ1-1,TRBV18,few,TGTGCCAGCTCACCAAGTTTGCAGTTGAACACTGAAGCTTTCTTT,CASSPSLQLNTEAFF
TRBD2,TRBJ2-1,TRBV6-1,NA,TGTGCCAGCACTACTAGCGGGAGGGCCTCTGAGCAGTTCTTC,CASTTSGRASEQFF
NA,TRBJ1-1,TRBV6-5,NA,TGTGCCAGCTGGGCCTTGAACACTGAAGCTTTCTTT,CASWALNTEAFF
NA,TRBJ1-1,TRBV29-1,once,TGCAGCGTTGAAGCCGCACAGTCGAACACTGAAGCTTTCTTT,CSVEAAQSNTEAFF
TRBD2,TRBJ2-7,TRBV9,NA,TGTGCCAGCAGCCCCACCGGGGGACTACCTATCCGACAGAACGAGCAGTACTTC,CASSPTGGLPIRQNEQYF
NA,TRBJ1-4,TRBV5-5,NA,TGTGCCAGCAGCCTAGATCGGGGGTTTGAGGAAAAACTGTTTTTT,CASSLDRGFEEKLFF
TRBD1,TRBJ2-2,TRBV28,NA,TGTGCCAGCAGACGGGACAGGGACACCGGGGAGCTGTTTTTT,CASRRDRDTGELFF
NA,TRBJ1-3,TRBV4-3,NA,TGCGCCAGCAGCCAGATCACAGGGCCTGGAAACACCATATATTTT,CASSQITGPGNTIYF
TRBD1,TRBJ1-1,TRBV28,NA,TGTGCCAGCACCTTAGCAGGGGGCACTGAAGCTTTCTTT,CASTLAGGTEAFF
TRBD2,TRBJ2-7,TRBV4-2,NA,TGTGCCAGCAGCCACACTAGCGACAGCTCCTACGAGCAGTACTTC,CASSHTSDSSYEQYF
NA,TRBJ2-7,TRBV2,NA,TGTGCCAGCAGTGAAGCGCGGGCCAACGAGCAGTACTTC,CASSEARANEQYF
NA,TRBJ2-3,TRBV15,NA,TGTGCCACCAGCAGAGGACTTAGCACAGATACGCAGTATTTT,CATSRGLSTDTQYF
NA,TRBJ2-1,TRBV5-5,NA,TGTGCCAGCAGCTTTCGGGTCAGCTACAATGAGCAGTTCTTC,CASSFRVSYNEQFF
NA,TRBJ2-1,TRBV30,NA,TGTGCCTGGAGTGGCAGGCCTACCTACAATGAGCAGTTCTTC,CAWSGRPTYNEQFF
NA,TRBJ2-1,TRBV6-5,once,TGTGCCAGCAGTTACTCGAGGAGCCTAGAGTTCTTC,CASSYSRSLEFF
TRBD2,TRBJ2-2,TRBV2,NA,TGTGCCAGCAGTGATGACGGACTAGGGGACCCCGGGGAGCTGTTTTTT,CASSDDGLGDPGELFF
NA,TRBJ1-4,TRBV7-9,NA,TGTGCCAGCAACCTTAACTACACAACTAATGAAAAACTGTTTTTT,CASNLNYTTNEKLFF
TRBD1,TRBJ2-3,TRBV7-9,NA,TGTGCCAGCAGTAGGACAGGGGCGCACACAGATACGCAGTATTTT,CASSRTGAHTDTQYF
NA,TRBJ1-5,TRBV28,NA,TGTGCCAGCAGCACCCTAGTGGGAAGGGAGCAGCCCCAGCATTTT,CASSTLVGREQPQHF
TRBD2,TRBJ2-2,TRBV28,NA,TGTGCCAGCAAGAGTTTGAGGGAGGGGACCGGGGAGCTGTTTTTT,CASKSLREGTGELFF
NA,TRBJ2-7,TRBV11-3,NA,TGTGCCAGCAGCCCAATCGGGGTCACCTACGAGCAGTACTTC,CASSPIGVTYEQYF
NA,TRBJ1-1,TRBV7-8,NA,TGTGCCAGCAGCTTAATCTTCTCTGAAGCTTTCTTT,CASSLIFSEAFF
TRBD1,TRBJ1-5,TRBV5-8,once,TGTGCCAGCAGCCCACGGACAGGGTACAATCAGCCCCAGCATTTT,CASSPRTGYNQPQHF
NA,TRBJ1-2,TRBV9,NA,TGTGCCAGCAGCGACCCACAGGGAGCCTATGGCTACACCTTC,CASSDPQGAYGYTF
TRBD2,TRBJ2-7,TRBV27,NA,TGTGCCAGCAGTTTATGGACTAGCGGGGGCTACGAGCAGTACTTC,CASSLWTSGGYEQYF